This T cell receptor (beta chain) was identified in a study of T cells in Graves' hyperthyroidism and ophthalmopathy. Deletions cut 0 bases from V and 4 bases from J, with 8 bases between. This CDR3 is 14 amino acids long. Germline CDR1 and CDR2: SGHKS and YYEKEE (reference sequence). This clonotype was seen a few times. Investigators excluded patients with uncontrolled infection, other autoimmune disease, pregnancy or lactation. It was RNA transcripts that yielded the amplified TCR beta CDR3 regions. HTBI primers were employed in a first-round RT-PCR of the TCR CDR3. TCRdb re-derived calls from the multiplex PCR reads in MiXCR, one entry per CDR3 protein. The data hold 600,000 to 650,000 distinct CDR3 sequences, with about a sixth observed a single time.

The clonotype originates from a woman aged 25-40 years with Graves' hyperthyroidism. The chain joins TRBV5-5 to TRBJ2-1; no reliable D call. The source material was blood. CDR3 in DNA: TGTGCCAGCAGCTTGGGGAGCGCATACAATGAGCAGTTCTTC. Amino acid sequence: CASSLGSAYNEQFF.